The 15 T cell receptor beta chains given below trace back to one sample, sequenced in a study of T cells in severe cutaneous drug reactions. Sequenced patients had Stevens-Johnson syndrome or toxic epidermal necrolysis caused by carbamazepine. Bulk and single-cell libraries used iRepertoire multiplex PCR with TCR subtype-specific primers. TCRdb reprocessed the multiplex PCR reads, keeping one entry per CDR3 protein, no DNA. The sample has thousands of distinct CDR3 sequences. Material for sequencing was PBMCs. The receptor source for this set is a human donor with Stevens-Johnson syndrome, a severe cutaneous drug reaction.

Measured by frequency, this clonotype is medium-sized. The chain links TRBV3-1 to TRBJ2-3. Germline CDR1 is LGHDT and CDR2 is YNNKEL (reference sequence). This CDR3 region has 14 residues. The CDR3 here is CASSQYRDTDTQYF.

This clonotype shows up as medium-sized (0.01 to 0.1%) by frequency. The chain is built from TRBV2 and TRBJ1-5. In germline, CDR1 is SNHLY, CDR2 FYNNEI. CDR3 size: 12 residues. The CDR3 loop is CASSEGRQPQHF.

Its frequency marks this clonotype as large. CDR3 in amino acids: CASSFDSYSNQPQHF. The V gene is TRBV28, the J gene TRBJ1-5. Germline V gene data show CDR1 as MDHEN and CDR2 as SYDVKM. CDR3 size: 15 residues.

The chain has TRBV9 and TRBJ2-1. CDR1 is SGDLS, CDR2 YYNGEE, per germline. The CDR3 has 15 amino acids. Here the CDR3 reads CASSVGVSSYNEQFF.

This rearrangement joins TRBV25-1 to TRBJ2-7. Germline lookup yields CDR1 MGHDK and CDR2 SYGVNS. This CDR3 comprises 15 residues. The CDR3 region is CASSSLEGSSYEQYF.

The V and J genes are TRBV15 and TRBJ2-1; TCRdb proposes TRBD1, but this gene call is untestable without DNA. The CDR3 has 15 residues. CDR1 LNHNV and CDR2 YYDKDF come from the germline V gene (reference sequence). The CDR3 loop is CATSSPPGVENEQFF.

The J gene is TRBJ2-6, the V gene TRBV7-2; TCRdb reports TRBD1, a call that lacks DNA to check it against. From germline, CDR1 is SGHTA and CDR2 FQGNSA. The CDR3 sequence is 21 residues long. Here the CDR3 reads CASSLAIWTSSKLSGANVLTF.

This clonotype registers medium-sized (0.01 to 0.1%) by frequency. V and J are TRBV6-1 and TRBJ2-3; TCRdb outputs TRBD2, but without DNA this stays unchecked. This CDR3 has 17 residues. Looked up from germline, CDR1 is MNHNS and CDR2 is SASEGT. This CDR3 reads CASSEARGGGIPDTQYF.

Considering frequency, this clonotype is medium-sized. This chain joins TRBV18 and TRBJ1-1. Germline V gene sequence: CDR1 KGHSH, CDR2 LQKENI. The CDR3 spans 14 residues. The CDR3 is CASSPLDGGTEAFF.

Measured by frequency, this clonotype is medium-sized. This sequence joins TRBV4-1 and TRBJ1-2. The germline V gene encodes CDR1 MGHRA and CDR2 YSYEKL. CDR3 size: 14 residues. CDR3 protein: CASSQEPGSDGYTF.

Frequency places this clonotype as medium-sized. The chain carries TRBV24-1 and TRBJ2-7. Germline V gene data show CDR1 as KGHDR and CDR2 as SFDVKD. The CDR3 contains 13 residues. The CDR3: CATSDSRSYEQYF.

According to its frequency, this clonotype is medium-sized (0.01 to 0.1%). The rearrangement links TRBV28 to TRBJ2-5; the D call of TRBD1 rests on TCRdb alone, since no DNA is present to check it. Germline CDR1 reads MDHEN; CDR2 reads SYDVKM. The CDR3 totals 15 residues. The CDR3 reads CASSLSYRAQETQYF.

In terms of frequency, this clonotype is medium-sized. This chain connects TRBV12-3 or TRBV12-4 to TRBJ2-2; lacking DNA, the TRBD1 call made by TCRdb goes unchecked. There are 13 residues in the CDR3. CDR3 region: CASSPGGAGELFF.

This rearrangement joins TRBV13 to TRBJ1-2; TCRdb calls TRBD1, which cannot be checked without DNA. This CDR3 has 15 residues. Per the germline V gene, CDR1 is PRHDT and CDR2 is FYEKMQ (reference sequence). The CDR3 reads CASSSHRVASYGYTF.

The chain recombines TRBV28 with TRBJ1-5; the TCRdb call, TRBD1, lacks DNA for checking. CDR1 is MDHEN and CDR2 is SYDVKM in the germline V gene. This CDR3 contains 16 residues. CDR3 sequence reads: CASRRGTGTSNQSQHF.